What follows is one T cell receptor beta chain and its context. Clones were sequenced by immunoSEQ multiplex PCR, and TCRdb holds only the in-frame ones, with some missing. The sample shows fewer than 30,000 clones, roughly 92% of them seen only once. This sample was included in a study of T cell changes during pregnancy in multiple sclerosis. The V and J ends lost 0 bases and 6 bases, in that order; junction bases with no gene match: 3. Germline assignment: CDR1 SGHNT and CDR2 YYREEE (reference sequence). The CDR3 has 13 residues. Specimen: CD4+ T cells from peripheral blood mononuclear cells, collected in the first trimester of pregnancy. This TCR derives from a female donor with multiple sclerosis, enrolled in a pregnancy study. This chain joins TRBV5-4 and TRBJ2-7; TRBD1 matches at 7 bases. CDR3 sequence reads: CASSLGQGVEQYF. DNA for the CDR3: TGTGCCAGCAGCTTGGGACAGGGAGTCGAGCAGTACTTC.